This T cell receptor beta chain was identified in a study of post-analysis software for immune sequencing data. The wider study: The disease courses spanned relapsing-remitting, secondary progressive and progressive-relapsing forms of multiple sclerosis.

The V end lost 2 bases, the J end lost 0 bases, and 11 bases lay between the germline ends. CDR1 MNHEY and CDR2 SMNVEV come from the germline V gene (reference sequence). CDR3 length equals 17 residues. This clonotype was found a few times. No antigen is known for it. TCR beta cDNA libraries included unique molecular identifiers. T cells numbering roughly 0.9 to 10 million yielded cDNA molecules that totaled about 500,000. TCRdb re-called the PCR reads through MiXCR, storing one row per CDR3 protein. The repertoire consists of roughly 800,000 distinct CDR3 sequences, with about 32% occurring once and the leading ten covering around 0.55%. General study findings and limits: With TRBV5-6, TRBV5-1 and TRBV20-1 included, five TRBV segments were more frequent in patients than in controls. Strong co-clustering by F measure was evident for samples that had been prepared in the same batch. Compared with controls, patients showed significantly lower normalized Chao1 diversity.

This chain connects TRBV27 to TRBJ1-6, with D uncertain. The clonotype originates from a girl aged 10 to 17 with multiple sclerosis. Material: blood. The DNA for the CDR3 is TGTGCCAGCAGTTTAATCAGTACGAGCTCCTATAATTCACCCCTCCACTTT. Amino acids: CASSLISTSSYNSPLHF.